One and the same sample provided the 24 T cell receptor beta chains below, sequenced in a study of cytomegalovirus exposure and HLA in healthy donors. A multiplex PCR was run with 60 Vbeta primers and 13 Jbeta primers. Data came from immunoSEQ multiplex PCR; TCRdb stores just in-frame clones and leaves some out. Here the sample spans 95,000 to 150,000 clones, roughly 80% being singletons. The sequencing sample was made of PBMCs. The receptors originated from a female donor in good health and CMV-seronegative.

V gene TRBV9 combines with J gene TRBJ1-2, with TRBD1 identical over 8 bases. This CDR3 has 15 amino acids. CDR1 SGDLS and CDR2 YYNGEE come from the germline V gene. The J segment lost 6 bases and the V segment lost 0 bases, leaving 7 bases of the junction unmatched. In DNA, the CDR3 is TGTGCCAGCAGCGTAGTGGCAGGGGGCAGGGATGGCTACACCTTC. Translating gives CASSVVAGGRDGYTF. Based on the CDR3 plus reference TRBV9 and TRBJ1-2, the full variable domain is DSGVTQTPKHLITATGQRVTLRCSPRSGDLSVYWYQQSLDQGLQFLIQYYNGEERAKGNILERFSAQQFPDLHSELNLSSLELGDSALYFCASSVVAGGRDGYTFGSGTRLTVV.

On this clone itself: At one of its ends the junction is not consistent with the germline gene, which may arise from a read error. This chain links TRBV7-9 with TRBJ2-5; 8 positions match TRBD2. The CDR3 extends over 18 amino acids. Germline V CDR1 and CDR2: SEHNR, FQNEAQ (reference sequence). CDR3 sequence reads: CSSSLAVGGRRQMRTQYF. The DNA of the CDR3 is TGTTCCAGCAGCTTAGCGGTTGGCGGGAGGCGACAGATGAGGACCCAGTACTTC.

The gene calls are TRBV28 and TRBJ2-3; TRBD2 agrees at 14 bases. V shed 5 bases and J 1 base; nucleotides not matched to a gene: 5. Germline lookup yields CDR1 MDHEN and CDR2 SYDVKM. CDR3 length: 17 amino acids. This CDR3 reads CASSPTSGRVGTDTQYF. Written as DNA, the CDR3 is TGTGCCAGCAGTCCGACTAGCGGGAGGGTGGGCACAGATACGCAGTATTTT.

The rearrangement uses TRBV10-3 and TRBJ2-5; the match to TRBD2 covers 8 bases. This CDR3 is 13 amino acids long. Germline V CDR1 and CDR2: ENHRY, SYGVKD. The J segment lost 3 bases and the V segment lost 11 bases, leaving 8 bases of the junction unmatched. The CDR3 is CASKAGVEETQYF. The DNA for the CDR3 is TGTGCCTCAAAAGCGGGAGTCGAAGAGACCCAGTACTTC.

This clone appeared a single time. The chain has TRBV21-1 and TRBJ1-1; TRBD1 is taken as the D call from the table, unchecked against the DNA. TRBV21-1 is an annotated pseudogene. The CDR3 extends over 14 amino acids. CDR3 nucleotides: TGTGCCAGCACCAGGACAGGGACGAACACTGAAGCTTTCTTT. Protein: CASTRTGTNTEAFF.

The chain employs TRBV6-5 and TRBJ2-6, with D tentatively TRBD2 (6 bases). V was shortened by 6 bases and J by 0 bases, with 9 bases between the two germline ends. CDR3 length equals 15 residues. Germline V CDR1 and CDR2: MNHEY, SVGAGI. CDR3 sequence: CASRGLNSGANVLTF. CDR3 DNA: TGTGCCAGCAGGGGACTGAACTCTGGGGCCAACGTCCTGACTTTC.

The chain uses TRBV5-1 and TRBJ1-4, with TRBD1 matching 8 bases. This CDR3 has 15 residues. Looked up from germline, CDR1 is SGHRS and CDR2 is YFSETQ. V lost 7 bases to trimming and J lost 4 bases; unmatched junction nucleotides: 9. The CDR3 is CASCQETGVNEKLFF. Here the CDR3 DNA reads TGCGCCAGCTGCCAAGAGACAGGGGTTAATGAAAAACTGTTTTTT.

V is TRBV28 and J is TRBJ2-7; 9 bases agree with TRBD1. The CDR3 is 16 amino acids. The germline gives CDR1 MDHEN, CDR2 SYDVKM. V gave up 5 bases and J gave up 1 base; unmatched junction bases: 9. The CDR3 loop reads CASSIYRDRGSYEQYF. The CDR3 DNA reads TGTGCCAGCAGTATATATCGTGACAGGGGGTCCTACGAGCAGTACTTC.

The chain uses TRBV19 and TRBJ1-1; D is unresolved. CDR1 is LNHDA, CDR2 SQIVND, per germline (reference sequence). The ends were cut back, 8 bases at V and 0 bases at J, with 4 bases in the middle. CDR3 length equals 11 residues. The CDR3 here is CASHLNTEAFF. DNA for the CDR3: TGTGCCAGTCATTTGAACACTGAAGCTTTCTTT.

The gene calls are TRBV6-1 and TRBJ1-2, with 7 bases fitting TRBD1. The CDR3 covers 11 residues. CDR1 and CDR2 from the germline V gene are MNHNS and SASEGT. V lost 10 bases, J lost 7 bases, and 6 bases stayed unmatched. CDR3 sequence reads: CATDRRGGYTF. The CDR3 DNA reads as TGTGCCACGGACAGGCGGGGTGGCTACACCTTC.

There are a few counts of this clone. This chain joins TRBV9 and TRBJ2-1, with 8 bases aligning to TRBD2. The CDR3 totals 15 residues. Germline assignment: CDR1 SGDLS and CDR2 YYNGEE. Trimming at V came to 6 bases and at J to 9 bases, leaving 14 bases not matched to a gene. The CDR3 bases are TGTGCCAGCACATCGACGGGGCTAGCGGGTCGTGAGCAGTTCTTC. Translating it yields CASTSTGLAGREQFF.

The chain joins TRBV10-3 to TRBJ1-2; 11 bases are a match to TRBD1. The CDR3 is 14 amino acids. With 6 bases clipped from V and 8 bases from J, the junction kept 8 bases outside the gene matches. Per the germline V gene, CDR1 is ENHRY and CDR2 is SYGVKD. The CDR3 is CAIRRDRGLWGYTF. The CDR3 region has the DNA TGTGCCATCAGGCGGGACAGGGGGTTATGGGGCTACACCTTC.

The chain joins TRBV30 to TRBJ1-1, with 11 bases fitting TRBD1. Unmatched junction bases numbered 15, after V lost 6 bases and J lost 3 bases. CDR1 and CDR2 from the germline V gene are GTSNPN and SVGIG (reference sequence). CDR3 size: 17 residues. CDR3 nucleotide sequence: TGTGCCTGTGTTAGGTGGACAGGGGGCGCCGTGGACACTGAAGCTTTCTTT. Translated, it gives CACVRWTGGAVDTEAFF.

J is TRBJ2-3 and V is TRBV7-9; weak D call: TRBD2 (5 bases). The germline V and J ends were trimmed by 2 bases and 0 bases, with 15 bases remaining between them. The CDR3 has 17 residues. The germline gives CDR1 SEHNR, CDR2 FQNEAQ (reference sequence). The CDR3 nucleotides are TGTGCCAGCAGCTTAAGCCCAAGCGGAGCTAGCACAGATACGCAGTATTTT. Residues: CASSLSPSGASTDTQYF.

This clone was picked up one time. V gene TRBV28 combines with J gene TRBJ2-1; 11 bases map to TRBD2. This CDR3 comprises 16 residues. Unmatched junction bases numbered 5, after V lost 5 bases and J lost 2 bases. The V gene's germline CDR1 is MDHEN and CDR2 SYDVKM. CDR3 sequence (DNA): TGTGCCAGCAGTACGTTAGCGGGAGGGCCCTACAATGAGCAGTTCTTC. Translation gives CASSTLAGGPYNEQFF.

V usage is TRBV10-3 and J usage is TRBJ2-7; 11 nucleotides line up with TRBD2. Germline loops: CDR1 ENHRY, CDR2 SYGVKD. The length of the CDR3 is 18 residues. V was clipped by 3 bases and J by 4 bases; unmatched bases: 14. The DNA of the CDR3 is TGTGCCATCAGTGACACGAGGACTAGCGGGTCAGTACTTTACGAGCAGTACTTC. Translation gives CAISDTRTSGSVLYEQYF.

The chain has TRBV9 and TRBJ2-5; TRBD1 matches 8 bases. CDR3 size: 15 residues. Per the germline V gene, CDR1 is SGDLS and CDR2 is YYNGEE. Trimming cost V 3 bases and J 11 bases; bases outside gene matches: 15. The CDR3 DNA sequence: TGTGCCAGCAGCGGAGGACAGGGCGAGCCGGGGGAGCAGTACTTC. It translates to CASSGGQGEPGEQYF.

The rearrangement uses TRBV28 and TRBJ2-6, with D maybe TRBD1 (5 bases). Trimming took off 7 bases at V and 0 bases at J, with 10 bases between the two ends. This CDR3 spans 15 amino acids. CDR1 and CDR2 (germline): MDHEN, SYDVKM. CDR3 amino acids: CASNFRVSGANVLTF. CDR3 sequence (DNA): TGTGCCAGCAATTTCAGGGTCTCTGGGGCCAACGTCCTGACTTTC.

This clone appeared a few times. The V gene is TRBV5-1, the J gene TRBJ1-6; 12 nucleotides agree with TRBD1. The germline V gene encodes CDR1 SGHRS and CDR2 YFSETQ. The junction had 6 bases not matched to a gene; V was cut back by 3 bases and J by 11 bases. The CDR3 covers 15 residues. CDR3 sequence (DNA): TGCGCCAGCAGCTCGGGACAGGGGGCATTTCCACCCCTCCACTTT. This codes for CASSSGQGAFPPLHF.

The chain joins TRBV27 to TRBJ2-7, with 7 bases lining up with TRBD2. Germline V gives CDR1 MNHEY, CDR2 SMNVEV (reference sequence). This CDR3 has 15 residues. The trim removed 3 bases at V and 5 bases at J, leaving 10 bases unmatched. CDR3 sequence (DNA): TGTGCCAGCAGTTTCTCGGCGGGAGTCATGGACGAGCAGTACTTC. Its translation: CASSFSAGVMDEQYF.

V usage is TRBV2 and J usage is TRBJ2-5, with D unresolved. The DNA end favors TRBJ2-7, so the J call may be wrong. This CDR3 is 13 amino acids long. CDR1 is SNHLY, CDR2 FYNNEI, per germline. The CDR3, as DNA: TGTGCCAGCAGGAATACCAACCTCTACGAGCAGTACTTC. This encodes CASRNTNLYEQYF.

The genes are TRBV5-1 and TRBJ2-3; D is perhaps TRBD2 (5 bases). The germline V gene has CDR1 SGHRS and CDR2 YFSETQ. The V end was cut by 4 bases, the J end by 2 bases, with 11 bases between. The CDR3 length is 14 residues. The CDR3 DNA is TGCGCCAGCAGCCCGGACTGGTACACAGATACGCAGTATTTT. This codes for CASSPDWYTDTQYF.

V is TRBV5-6 and J is TRBJ1-2, with D tentatively TRBD1 (5 bases). The CDR3 consists of 13 residues. V lost 2 bases and J lost 8, with 13 bases in between. CDR1 and CDR2 (germline): SGHDT, YYEEEE. This CDR3 reads CASSFGRVDGYTF. CDR3 coding DNA: TGTGCCAGCAGCTTCGGCAGGGTCGACGGCTACACCTTC.

The J gene is TRBJ2-1, the V gene TRBV6-5; perhaps TRBD1 as D (6 bases). This CDR3 has 14 residues. V was pared by 5 bases and J by 0 bases, with 8 bases between. The germline V gene has CDR1 MNHEY and CDR2 SVGAGI. In DNA, the CDR3 is TGTGCCAGCAGTGCAGGGGACTCCTACAATGAGCAGTTCTTC. The encoded protein is CASSAGDSYNEQFF.